What follows describes a single TCR beta chain. Its antigen is as yet unknown. The donors gave bone marrow, and they were healthy. The data were taken from a study of cytomegalovirus exposure and HLA in healthy donors. General study points: Differences between HLA loci emerged in a later analysis of TCR association rates, with DRB1 most and HLA-C fewest. Later analysis found that TCR beta chains associated with HLA were more clonally expanded than other, equally common chains.

The V end lost 5 bases, the J end lost 8 bases, and 15 bases lay between the germline ends. CDR1 and CDR2 from the germline V gene are MNHEY and SVGAGI. This CDR3 has 13 amino acids. Use of 60 Vbeta and 13 Jbeta primers characterized the PCR. Assay: immunoSEQ multiplex PCR; the TCRdb copy retains only in-frame clones and omits some. The table lists some 130,000 clones, around 10% of them singletons, with 6.5% to 8.5% in the top ten. The gene calls are TRBV6-5 and TRBJ1-2, with D tentatively TRBD1 (5 bases). Sequencing was carried out using PBMCs. This TCR was recovered from a woman in her thirties or forties in good health and CMV-seropositive. CDR3: CASSPGTSGGYTF. CDR3 sequence (DNA): TGTGCCAGCAGTCCCGGGACTTCCGGAGGCTACACCTTC.